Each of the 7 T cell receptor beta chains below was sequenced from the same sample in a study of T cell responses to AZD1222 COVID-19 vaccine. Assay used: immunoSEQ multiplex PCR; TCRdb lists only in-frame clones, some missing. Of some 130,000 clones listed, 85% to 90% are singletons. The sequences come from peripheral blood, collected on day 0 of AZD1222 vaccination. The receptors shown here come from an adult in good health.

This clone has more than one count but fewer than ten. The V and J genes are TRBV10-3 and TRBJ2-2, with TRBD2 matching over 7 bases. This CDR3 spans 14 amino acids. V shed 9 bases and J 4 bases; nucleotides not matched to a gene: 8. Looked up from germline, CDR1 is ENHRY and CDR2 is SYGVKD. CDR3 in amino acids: CAIEGGRATGELFF. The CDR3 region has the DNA TGTGCCATAGAGGGAGGGCGCGCCACCGGGGAGCTGTTTTTT.

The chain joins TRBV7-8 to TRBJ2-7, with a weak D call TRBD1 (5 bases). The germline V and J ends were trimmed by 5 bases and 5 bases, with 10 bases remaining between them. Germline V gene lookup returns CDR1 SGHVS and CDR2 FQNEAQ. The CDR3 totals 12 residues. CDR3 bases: TGTGCCAGCAGCCCCCAGGGTAACGAGCAGTACTTC. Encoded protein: CASSPQGNEQYF.

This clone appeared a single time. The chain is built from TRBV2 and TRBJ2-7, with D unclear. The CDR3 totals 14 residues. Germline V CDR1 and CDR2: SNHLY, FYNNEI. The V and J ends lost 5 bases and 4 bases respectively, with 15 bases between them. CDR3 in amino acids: CASSPGLLTYEQYF. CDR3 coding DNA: TGTGCCAGCAGTCCGGGCCTTTTGACTTACGAGCAGTACTTC.

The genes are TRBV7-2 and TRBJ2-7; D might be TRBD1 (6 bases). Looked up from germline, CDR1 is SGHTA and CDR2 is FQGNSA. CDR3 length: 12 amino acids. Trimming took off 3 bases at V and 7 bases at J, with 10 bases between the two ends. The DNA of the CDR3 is TGTGCCAGCAGCTTCAGGGGCTGGGAGCAGTACTTC. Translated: CASSFRGWEQYF.

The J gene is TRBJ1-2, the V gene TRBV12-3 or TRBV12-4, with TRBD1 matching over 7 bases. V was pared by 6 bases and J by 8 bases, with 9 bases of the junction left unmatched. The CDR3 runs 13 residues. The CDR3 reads CASRTQGGSGYTF. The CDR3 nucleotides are TGTGCCAGCAGGACTCAGGGGGGCAGCGGCTACACCTTC.

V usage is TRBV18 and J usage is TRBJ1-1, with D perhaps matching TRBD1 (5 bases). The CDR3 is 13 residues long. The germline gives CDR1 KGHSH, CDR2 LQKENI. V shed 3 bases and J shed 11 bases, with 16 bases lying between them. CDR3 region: CASSPDQGSLAFF. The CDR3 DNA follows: TGTGCCAGCTCACCCGACCAGGGTTCTTTGGCTTTCTTT. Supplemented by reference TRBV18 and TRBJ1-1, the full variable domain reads NAGVMQNPRHLVRRRGQEARLRCSPMKGHSHVYWYRQLPEEGLKFMVYLQKENIIDESGMPKERFSAEFPKEGPSILRIQQVVRGDSAAYFCASSPDQGSLAFFGQGTRLTVV.

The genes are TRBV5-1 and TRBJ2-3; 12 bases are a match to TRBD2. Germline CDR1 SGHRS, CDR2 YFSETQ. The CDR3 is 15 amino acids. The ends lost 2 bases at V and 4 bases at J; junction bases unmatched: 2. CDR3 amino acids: CASSFLAGGADTQYF. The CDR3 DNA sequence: TGCGCCAGCAGCTTCCTAGCGGGAGGGGCAGATACGCAGTATTTT.